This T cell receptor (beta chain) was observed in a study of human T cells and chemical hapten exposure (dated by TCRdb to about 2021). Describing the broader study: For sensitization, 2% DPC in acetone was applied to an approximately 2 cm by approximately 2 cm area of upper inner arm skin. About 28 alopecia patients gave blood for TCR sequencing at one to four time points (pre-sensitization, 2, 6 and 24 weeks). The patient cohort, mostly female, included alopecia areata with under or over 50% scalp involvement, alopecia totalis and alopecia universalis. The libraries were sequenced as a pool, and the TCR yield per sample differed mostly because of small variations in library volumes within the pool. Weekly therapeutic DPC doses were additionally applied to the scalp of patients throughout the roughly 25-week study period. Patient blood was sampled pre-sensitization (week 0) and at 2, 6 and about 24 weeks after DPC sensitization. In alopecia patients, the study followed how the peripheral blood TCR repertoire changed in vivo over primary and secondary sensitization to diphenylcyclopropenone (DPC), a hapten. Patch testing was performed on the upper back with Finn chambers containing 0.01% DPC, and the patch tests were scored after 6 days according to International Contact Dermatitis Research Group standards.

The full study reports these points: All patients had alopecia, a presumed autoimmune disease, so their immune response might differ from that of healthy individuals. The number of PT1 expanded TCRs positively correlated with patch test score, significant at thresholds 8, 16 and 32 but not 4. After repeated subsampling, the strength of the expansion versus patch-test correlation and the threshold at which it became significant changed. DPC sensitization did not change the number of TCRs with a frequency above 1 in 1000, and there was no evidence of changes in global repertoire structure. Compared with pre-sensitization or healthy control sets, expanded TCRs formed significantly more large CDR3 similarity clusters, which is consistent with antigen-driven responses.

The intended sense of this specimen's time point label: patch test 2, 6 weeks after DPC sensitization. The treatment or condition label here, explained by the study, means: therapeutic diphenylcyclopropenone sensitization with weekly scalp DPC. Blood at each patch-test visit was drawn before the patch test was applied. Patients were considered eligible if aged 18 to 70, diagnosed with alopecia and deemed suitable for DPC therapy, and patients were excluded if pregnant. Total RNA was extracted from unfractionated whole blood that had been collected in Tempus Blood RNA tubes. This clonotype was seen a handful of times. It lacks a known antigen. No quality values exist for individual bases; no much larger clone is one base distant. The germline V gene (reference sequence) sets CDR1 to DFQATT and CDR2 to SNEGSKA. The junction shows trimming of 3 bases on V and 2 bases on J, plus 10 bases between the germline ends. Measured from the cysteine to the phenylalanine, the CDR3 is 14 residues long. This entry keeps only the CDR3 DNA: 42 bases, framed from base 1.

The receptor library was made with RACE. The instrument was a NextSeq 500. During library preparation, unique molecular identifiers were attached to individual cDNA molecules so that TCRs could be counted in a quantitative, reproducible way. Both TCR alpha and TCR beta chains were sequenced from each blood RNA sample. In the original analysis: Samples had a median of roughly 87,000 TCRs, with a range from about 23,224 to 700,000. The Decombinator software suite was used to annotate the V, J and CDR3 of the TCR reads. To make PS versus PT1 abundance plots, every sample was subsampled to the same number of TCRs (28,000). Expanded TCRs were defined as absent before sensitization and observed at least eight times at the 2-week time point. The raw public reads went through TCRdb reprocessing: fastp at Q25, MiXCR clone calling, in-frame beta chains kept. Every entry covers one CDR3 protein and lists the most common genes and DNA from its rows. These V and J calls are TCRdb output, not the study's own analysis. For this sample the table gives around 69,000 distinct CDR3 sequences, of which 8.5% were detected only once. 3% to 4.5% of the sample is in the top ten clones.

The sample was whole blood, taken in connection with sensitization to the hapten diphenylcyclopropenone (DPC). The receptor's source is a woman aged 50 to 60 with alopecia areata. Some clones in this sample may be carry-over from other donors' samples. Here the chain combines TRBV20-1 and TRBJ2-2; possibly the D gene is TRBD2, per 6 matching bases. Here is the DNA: TGCAGTGCTAGTTCCGGGAGTAACACCGGGGAGCTGTTTTTT. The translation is CSASSGSNTGELFF.